These 30 T cell receptor beta chains originate from one sample sequenced in a study of blood T cells in healthy people across ages. Through a sample-barcoded 5' primer and a J-beta primer mix, a second PCR was run for roughly 6 to 12 cycles. TCRdb re-derived calls from the 5' RACE reads in MiXCR, one entry per CDR3 protein. The data contain approximately 1.5 million distinct CDR3 sequences, roughly 32% of them singletons. The sequenced sample consisted of blood. The receptors here all came from a woman aged 25-40 years in good health.

With respect to this clonotype: A read error may be the cause here, since a much bigger clone is one base away. The V gene is TRBV5-5, the J gene TRBJ1-5; 7 bases are a match to TRBD1. This CDR3 spans 15 amino acids. Germline trimming cut 5 bases from V and 5 bases from J; bases unmatched to any gene: 10. Germline-derived CDR1 and CDR2 are SGHKS and YYEKEE (reference sequence). For the CDR3, the DNA is TGTGCCAGCAGTAGGCCCGGGACAGAGGATCAGCCCCAGCATTTT. It translates to CASSRPGTEDQPQHF.

This clonotype was counted a single time. V is TRBV12-3 or TRBV12-4 and J is TRBJ1-2; the D is unclear. Trimming pared 6 bases from V and 4 bases from J, leaving 12 bases between. The CDR3 loop spans 13 amino acids. CDR3: CASSPDKGYGYTF. In nucleotides, the CDR3 is TGTGCCAGCAGCCCTGACAAGGGCTATGGCTACACCTTC.

J is TRBJ2-1 and V is TRBV19; D tentatively reads TRBD1 or TRBD2 (5 bases each). Trimming cost V 3 bases and J 13 bases, with 13 bases left between them. CDR1 and CDR2 (germline): LNHDA, SQIVND (reference sequence). The CDR3 has 12 amino acids. CDR3 coding DNA: TGTGCCAGTAGTATCCACCGGGACGGCCAGTTCTTC. This encodes CASSIHRDGQFF.

This clonotype was seen only a few times. This sequence joins TRBV27 and TRBJ2-1, with 8 bases lining up with TRBD1. The CDR3 spans 16 residues. The V segment lost 7 bases and the J segment 1 base; nucleotides outside the gene matches: 9. Germline V gives CDR1 MNHEY, CDR2 SMNVEV (reference sequence). The CDR3 coding sequence is TGTGCCAGCATGACAGGGGTGATTTCTTCCTACAATGAGCAGTTCTTC. Amino acid sequence: CASMTGVISSYNEQFF.

The chain carries TRBV7-2 and TRBJ2-7, with a tentative D call TRBD1 (6 bases). Per germline, CDR1 SGHTA and CDR2 FQGNSA. The germline V and J ends were trimmed by 6 bases and 3 bases, with 15 bases remaining between them. The CDR3 is 14 residues long. As DNA, the CDR3 is TGTGCCAGCAGTCGAGACAGGCAATACTACGAGCAGTACTTC. Protein: CASSRDRQYYEQYF. The variable domain in full, completed from reference TRBV7-2 and TRBJ2-7, reads GAGVSQSPSNKVTEKGKDVELRCDPISGHTALYWYRQSLGQGLEFLIYFQGNSAPDKSGLPSDRFSAERTGGSVSTLTIQRTQQEDSAVYLCASSRDRQYYEQYFGPGTRLTVT.

The chain couples TRBV4-1 to TRBJ2-7, with 14 bases that match TRBD2. The CDR3 runs 15 residues. From germline, CDR1 is MGHRA and CDR2 YSYEKL. With 4 bases clipped from V and 4 bases from J, the junction kept 3 bases outside the gene matches. For the CDR3, the DNA is TGCGCCAGCAGCCGACTAGCGGGGGGGCTTTACGAGCAGTACTTC. It yields the protein CASSRLAGGLYEQYF.

The genes are TRBV28 and TRBJ2-3; 12 nucleotides align to TRBD2. Germline loops: CDR1 MDHEN, CDR2 SYDVKM. Trimming cost V 6 bases and J 3 bases; bases outside gene matches: 10. The length of the CDR3 is 17 residues. The CDR3 region has the DNA TGTGCCAGCAGGCACAGACTAGCGGGAGTAACAACAGATACGCAGTATTTT. Translating it yields CASRHRLAGVTTDTQYF. Variable domain in full (rest from reference TRBV28 and TRBJ2-3): DVKVTQSSRYLVKRTGEKVFLECVQDMDHENMFWYRQDPGLGLRLIYFSYDVKMKEKGDIPEGYSVSREKKERFSLILESASTNQTSMYLCASRHRLAGVTTDTQYFGPGTRLTVL.

The chain links TRBV11-1 to TRBJ2-1, with D perhaps TRBD2 (5 bases). Germline CDR1 reads SGHAT; CDR2 reads FQDESV (reference sequence). The CDR3 is 13 residues long. V lost 5 bases and J 8 bases, leaving 13 bases between the germline ends. CDR3 protein: CASSLDGLYEQFF. For the CDR3, the DNA is TGTGCCAGCAGCCTGGACGGACTCTATGAGCAGTTCTTC.

The chain employs TRBV13 and TRBJ2-7; 7 nucleotides agree with TRBD2. V shed 5 bases, J shed 4 bases, and the junction held 14 bases outside the gene matches. CDR3 size: 16 residues. Per germline, CDR1 PRHDT and CDR2 FYEKMQ (reference sequence). CDR3 sequence reads: CASSPAGWGSNYEQYF. The CDR3 nucleotides read TGTGCCAGCAGCCCAGCGGGGTGGGGGTCCAATTACGAGCAGTACTTC.

The rearrangement uses TRBV24-1 and TRBJ2-3, with 8 bases aligning to TRBD2. Trimming at V came to 2 bases and at J to 6 bases, leaving 12 bases not matched to a gene. Germline values: CDR1 KGHDR, CDR2 SFDVKD. This CDR3 is 17 amino acids long. The CDR3 bases are TGTGCCACCAGTGATTCGACGGTGGCGGGGGGAAGGGATACGCAGTATTTT. This translates into CATSDSTVAGGRDTQYF.

This chain uses TRBV27 with TRBJ1-6, with D maybe TRBD1 (5 bases). Trimming stripped 10 bases from V and 14 bases from J, with 21 bases between. Per germline, CDR1 MNHEY and CDR2 SMNVEV (reference sequence). The CDR3 runs to 13 residues. CDR3 coding DNA: TGTGCCAACTTTACAGGCTTAAGGTCGTCCCTCCACTTT. Its translation: CANFTGLRSSLHF.

The genes are TRBV20-1 and TRBJ2-3, with TRBD2 identical over 11 bases. J lost 3 bases, V lost 4 bases, and 6 bases had no gene match. This CDR3 is built from 15 residues. Germline V gene sequence: CDR1 DFQATT, CDR2 SNEGSKA (reference sequence). The CDR3: CSAMIAGGVTDTQYF. As DNA, the CDR3 is TGCAGTGCTATGATAGCGGGAGGGGTGACAGATACGCAGTATTTT.

The chain uses TRBV10-3 and TRBJ2-3, with a possible D match to TRBD2 (5 bases). The germline V gene has CDR1 ENHRY and CDR2 SYGVKD. CDR3 size: 15 residues. Trimming removed 5 bases from V and 4 bases from J, with 16 bases in between. CDR3 DNA: TGTGCCATCAGTCGGCAGCCCATCGGGGCAGATACGCAGTATTTT. Translating it yields CAISRQPIGADTQYF.

This chain links TRBV20-1 with TRBJ2-5, with TRBD1 matching over 9 bases. CDR1 DFQATT and CDR2 SNEGSKA come from the germline V gene (reference sequence). The CDR3 length is 15 residues. V trimming: 3 bases; J trimming: 5 bases; junction bases outside the gene matches: 10. CDR3 sequence reads: CSARNYRGRGETQYF. In DNA form, the CDR3 reads TGCAGTGCTAGGAATTACAGGGGGCGCGGGGAGACCCAGTACTTC.

The rearrangement links TRBV5-5 to TRBJ1-1; no clear D gene. Germline V lookup: CDR1 SGHKS, CDR2 YYEKEE (reference sequence). This CDR3 region has 14 residues. Trimming left V 1 base short and J 4 bases short, with 11 bases between. The CDR3 bases are TGTGCCAGCAGCTTGTTTCTTTCGGGCACTGAAGCTTTCTTT. This codes for CASSLFLSGTEAFF.

The J gene is TRBJ2-2, the V gene TRBV6-1, with TRBD2 identical over 11 bases. V shed 7 bases, J shed 6 bases, and the junction held 10 bases outside the gene matches. CDR1 is MNHNS, CDR2 SASEGT, per germline. CDR3 length: 16 amino acids. CDR3 loop: CASNEFGLAGPGELFF. In DNA form, the CDR3 reads TGTGCCAGCAATGAGTTCGGACTAGCGGGCCCCGGGGAGCTGTTTTTT.

CDR3 DNA sequence: TGCAGTGCTAGACGGTCCCAGGCGTCCGGGGAGCTGTTTTTT. It specifies CSARRSQASGELFF. The V gene is TRBV20-1, the J gene TRBJ2-2, with no clear D. V dropped 2 bases and J dropped 6 bases, with 13 bases sitting between them. The CDR3 is 14 amino acids. Germline CDR1 and CDR2: DFQATT and SNEGSKA (reference sequence).

The rearrangement links TRBV5-1 to TRBJ2-2, with D maybe TRBD2 (6 bases). Deletions cut 5 bases from V and 4 bases from J, with 18 bases between. Germline V gene lookup returns CDR1 SGHRS and CDR2 YFSETQ. The length of the CDR3 is 16 residues. The CDR3 region is CASRFGGAQGTGELFF. The CDR3, as DNA: TGCGCCAGCAGATTCGGCGGGGCCCAGGGCACCGGGGAGCTGTTTTTT.

This clonotype was detected many times. The chain recombines TRBV4-1 with TRBJ1-2; D unresolved. The ends were cut back, 0 bases at V and 8 bases at J, with 10 bases in the middle. The CDR3 runs to 13 residues. Germline loops: CDR1 MGHRA, CDR2 YSYEKL. Here the CDR3 reads CASSQDAGFGYTF. Written as DNA, the CDR3 is TGCGCCAGCAGCCAAGATGCGGGGTTCGGCTACACCTTC.

As concerns this clonotype: One junction end disagrees with the germline gene, perhaps due to a read error. This chain links TRBV7-2 with TRBJ2-7; 8 bases map to TRBD2. CDR1 and CDR2 (germline): SGHTA, FQGNSA. The CDR3 consists of 16 residues. CDR3 nucleotide sequence: TGTGCCGGCAGCCCCACGTTAGCGGGGCCCTCCTACGAGCAGTACTTC. Translating it yields CAGSPTLAGPSYEQYF.

The J gene is TRBJ1-1, the V gene TRBV12-3 or TRBV12-4, with 9 bases aligning to TRBD1. This CDR3 comprises 15 residues. V lost 6 bases and J lost 3; bases outside the gene matches: 8. The CDR3 DNA reads as TGTGCCAGCAGGGGGGGACAGGGTTGGCACACTGAAGCTTTCTTT. Its translation: CASRGGQGWHTEAFF.

DNA for the CDR3: TGTGCCAGCAGCCAAGATCGGGCTAGCGGATCCTACGAGCAGTACTTC. Translation: CASSQDRASGSYEQYF. The rearrangement joins TRBV3-1 to TRBJ2-7; 7 positions agree with TRBD2. V trimming: 0 bases; J trimming: 1 base; junction bases outside the gene matches: 6. This CDR3 spans 16 amino acids. Germline loops: CDR1 LGHDT, CDR2 YNNKEL (reference sequence).

This clonotype was recorded at least ten times. The rearrangement joins TRBV20-1 to TRBJ2-6, with D possibly being TRBD2 (6 bases). Trimming removed 3 bases at V and 2 bases at J, with 14 bases between. Germline loops: CDR1 DFQATT, CDR2 SNEGSKA (reference sequence). The CDR3 is made up of 16 amino acids. The CDR3 DNA reads TGCAGTGCTAGCTACCCAACGGGGGCTGGGGCCAACGTCCTGACTTTC. Amino acids: CSASYPTGAGANVLTF.

The J gene is TRBJ2-7, the V gene TRBV11-2, with no clear D. CDR3 length: 13 residues. The V gene's germline CDR1 is SGHAT and CDR2 FQNNGV. V lost 5 bases and J lost 6, with 14 bases in between. The CDR3: CASSLNRMREQYF. The DNA for the CDR3 is TGTGCCAGCAGCCTAAATAGGATGCGCGAGCAGTACTTC.

The chain recombines TRBV6-1 with TRBJ2-7; a weak D match, TRBD1 (5 bases). Trimming left V 7 bases short and J 5 bases short, with 21 bases between. Germline CDR1 reads MNHNS; CDR2 reads SASEGT. CDR3 size: 15 residues. In DNA form, the CDR3 reads TGTGCCAGCACCAGGTACCCAGGGATCTTTGACGAGCAGTACTTC. Protein sequence: CASTRYPGIFDEQYF.

This clonotype was counted only a few times. The gene calls are TRBV7-8 and TRBJ1-5; D uncertain. Germline V gives CDR1 SGHVS, CDR2 FQNEAQ. The CDR3 is 13 residues long. Trimming stripped 3 bases from V and 4 bases from J, with 7 bases between. CDR3 loop: CASSFRENQPQHF. CDR3 bases: TGTGCCAGCAGCTTTCGGGAGAATCAGCCCCAGCATTTT.

The chain couples TRBV4-2 to TRBJ2-1; 10 nucleotides match TRBD2. This CDR3 comprises 21 residues. The V gene's germline CDR1 is LGHNA and CDR2 YNFKEQ. V gave up 0 bases and J gave up 1 base; unmatched junction bases: 15. The CDR3 DNA reads TGTGCCAGCAGCCAAGATCCAACTAGCGGGACACTACATACTTCCTACAATGAGCAGTTCTTC. Protein product: CASSQDPTSGTLHTSYNEQFF.

This clonotype was recorded a few times. This sequence joins TRBV2 and TRBJ2-7; D might be TRBD2 (5 bases). V was cut by 8 bases and J by 0 bases, with 11 bases left in between. CDR3 length equals 13 residues. The germline gives CDR1 SNHLY, CDR2 FYNNEI. The DNA for the CDR3 is TGTGCCAGCCTGGGAGACCACTCCTACGAGCAGTACTTC. This gives the protein CASLGDHSYEQYF. Combining the CDR3 with reference TRBV2 and TRBJ2-7 gives the whole variable domain EPEVTQTPSHQVTQMGQEVILRCVPISNHLYFYWYRQILGQKVEFLVSFYNNEISEKSEIFDDQFSVERPDGSNFTLKIRSTKLEDSAMYFCASLGDHSYEQYFGPGTRLTVT.

The chain employs TRBV28 and TRBJ2-5; maybe TRBD1 (5 bases). The CDR3 runs to 14 residues. V lost 6 bases, J lost 1 base, and 12 bases lay in between. The germline CDR1 and CDR2 sequences are MDHEN and SYDVKM. CDR3 bases: TGTGCCAGCAGGTTCCAGGGTCGCCAAGAGACCCAGTACTTC. Translated: CASRFQGRQETQYF.

In its sample, this clonotype was seen a few times. The V call is TRBV11-2, the J call TRBJ2-6; D not certain. The CDR3 has 16 amino acids. The germline V and J ends were trimmed by 5 bases and 2 bases, with 13 bases remaining between them. Looked up from germline, CDR1 is SGHAT and CDR2 is FQNNGV. The CDR3 nucleotides read TGTGCCAGCAGCGTGACCCCGTCTGCTGGGGCCAACGTCCTGACTTTC. This codes for CASSVTPSAGANVLTF.